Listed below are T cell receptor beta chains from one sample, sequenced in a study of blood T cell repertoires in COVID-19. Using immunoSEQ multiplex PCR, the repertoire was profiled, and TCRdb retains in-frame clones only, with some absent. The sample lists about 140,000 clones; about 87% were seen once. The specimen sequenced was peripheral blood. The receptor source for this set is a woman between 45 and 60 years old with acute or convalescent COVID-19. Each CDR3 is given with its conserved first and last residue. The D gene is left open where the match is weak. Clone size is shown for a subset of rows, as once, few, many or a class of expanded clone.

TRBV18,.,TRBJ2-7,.,TGTGCCAGCTCACCACCTACCGCAGGCTCCTACGAGCAGTACTTC,CASSPPTAGSYEQYF
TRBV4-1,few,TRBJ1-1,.,TGCGCCAGCAGCCAAGTAACCGGTGAAGCTTTCTTT,CASSQVTGEAFF
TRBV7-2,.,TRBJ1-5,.,TGTGCCAGCAGCTCTCTTGGCAATCAGCCCCAGCATTTT,CASSSLGNQPQHF
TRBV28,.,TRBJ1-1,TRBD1,TGTGCCAGCAGCCTAGGACAGGGCGGTTCTAGTTTCTTT,CASSLGQGGSSFF
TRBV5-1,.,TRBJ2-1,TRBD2,TGCGCCAGCAGCTTTAGCGGGGGTTCCTACAATGAGCAGTTCTTC,CASSFSGGSYNEQFF
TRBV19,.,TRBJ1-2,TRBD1,TGTGCCAGTAGTATCACCCCTCGGGACAGGGTGCATGGCTACACCTTC,CASSITPRDRVHGYTF
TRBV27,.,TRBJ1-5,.,TGTGCCAGCAGAGGGGGTTACAATCAGCCCCAGCATTTT,CASRGGYNQPQHF
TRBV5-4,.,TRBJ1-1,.,TGTGCCAGCAGCTTCGCCGACAGCTCCCATGGCAGAGCTTTCTTT,CASSFADSSHGRAFF
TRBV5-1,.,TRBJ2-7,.,TGCGCCAGCAGCTTTGACACCAGGGGCCACGAGCAGTACTTC,CASSFDTRGHEQYF
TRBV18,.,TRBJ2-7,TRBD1,TGTGCCAGCTCACCGGAATCAGGGGGCTCTTACGAGCAGTACTTC,CASSPESGGSYEQYF
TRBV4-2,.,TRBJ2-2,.,TGTGCCAGCAGCCAAGACGGGGGGCTAGCTCTAAACACCGGGGAGCTGTTTTTT,CASSQDGGLALNTGELFF
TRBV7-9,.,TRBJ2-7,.,TGTGCCAGCAGCTTACCCCGAAACCTGGGAGACTACGAGCAGTACTTC,CASSLPRNLGDYEQYF
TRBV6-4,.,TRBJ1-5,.,TGTGCCAGCAGTGAAGTCCGGGGTCAGCCCCAGCATTTT,CASSEVRGQPQHF
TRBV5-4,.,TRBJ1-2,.,TGTGCCAGCCCTGGGATCCGGACGGGGGATTATGGCTACACCTTC,CASPGIRTGDYGYTF
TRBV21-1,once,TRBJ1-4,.,TGTGCCAGCAGCCCCTGGGGGGGCCGCGGTGAAAAACTGTTTTTT,CASSPWGGRGEKLFF
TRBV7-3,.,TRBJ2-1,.,TGTGCCAGCAGTTCCGACACAAACTCCTACAATGAGCAGTTCTTC,CASSSDTNSYNEQFF
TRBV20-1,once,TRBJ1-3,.,TGCAGTGCTAGTTCAGGCAGCTCTGGAAACACCATATATTTT,CSASSGSSGNTIYF
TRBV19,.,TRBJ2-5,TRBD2,TGTGCCAGTAGTAGATCCCCCACTAGCGGGAGGTTCCAAGAGACCCAGTACTTC,CASSRSPTSGRFQETQYF
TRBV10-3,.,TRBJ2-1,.,TGTGCCATCAGTGAGGGCACAAGTACCTACAATGAGCAGTTCTTC,CAISEGTSTYNEQFF
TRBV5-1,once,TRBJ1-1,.,TGCGCCAGCAGCCCCCGGGGGGGCGGCACTGAAGCTTTCTTT,CASSPRGGGTEAFF
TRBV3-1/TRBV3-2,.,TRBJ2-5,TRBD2,TGTGCCAGCAGCCAAAGGACTAGTGAGAGGGAGACCCAGTACTTC,CASSQRTSERETQYF
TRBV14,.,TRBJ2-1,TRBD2,TGTGCCAGCAGCGATGGGACTAGCCCCTACAATGAGCAGTTCTTC,CASSDGTSPYNEQFF
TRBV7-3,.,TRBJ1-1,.,TGTGCCAGCAGCCTAGACCCGTCAACTGAAGCTTTCTTT,CASSLDPSTEAFF
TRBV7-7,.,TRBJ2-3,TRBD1,TGTGCTAGCAGCTTAGGTCAGGGGGCTGGTACGCAGTATTTT,CASSLGQGAGTQYF
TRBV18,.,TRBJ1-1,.,TGTGCCAGCTCCCAGGGGCCCAGCTTGGGGACTGAAGCTTTCTTT,CASSQGPSLGTEAFF
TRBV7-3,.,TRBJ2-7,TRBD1,TGTGCCAGCAGCTCCGGGACAGGGGGTGAGCAGTACTTC,CASSSGTGGEQYF
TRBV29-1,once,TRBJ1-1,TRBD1,TGCAGCGCCGGGACAGGCGGGCTCACTGAAGCTTTCTTT,CSAGTGGLTEAFF
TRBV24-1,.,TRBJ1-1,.,TGTGCCACCAGGGCTCCAGGGGAGGGCACTGAAGCTTTCTTT,CATRAPGEGTEAFF
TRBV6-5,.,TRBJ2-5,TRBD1,TGTGCCAGCAAGGGACAGCTACAAGAGACCCAGTACTTC,CASKGQLQETQYF
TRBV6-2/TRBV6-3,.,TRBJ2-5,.,TGTGCCAGCAGTTACTCGAGACAAGGGGATCAAGAGACCCAGTACTTC,CASSYSRQGDQETQYF
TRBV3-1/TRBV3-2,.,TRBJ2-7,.,TGTGCCAGCAGCCTTGGGCACAGCTCCTACGAGCAGTACTTC,CASSLGHSSYEQYF
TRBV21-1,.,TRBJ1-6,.,TGTGCCAGCAGGGGGAGGTGGGGGAGCTCCTATAATTCACCCCTCCACTTT,CASRGRWGSSYNSPLHF
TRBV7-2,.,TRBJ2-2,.,TGTGCCAGCAGCTATGGACAGGGAGGGAGAGCCGGGGAGCTGTTTTTT,CASSYGQGGRAGELFF
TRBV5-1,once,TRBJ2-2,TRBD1,TGCGCCAGCAGCTTGACAGGGGGCTCGAACACCGGGGAGCTGTTTTTT,CASSLTGGSNTGELFF
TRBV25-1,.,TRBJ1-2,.,TGTGCCAGCGGTCGGGACTATGGCTACACCTTC,CASGRDYGYTF
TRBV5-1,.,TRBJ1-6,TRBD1,TGCGCCAGCAGCTGGGGGGACAGTGGCGGTTTGTCACCCCTCCACTTT,CASSWGDSGGLSPLHF
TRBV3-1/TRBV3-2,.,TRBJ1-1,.,TGTGCCAGCAGCCTCCGGGGGGGAAAGGCTGAAGCTTTCTTT,CASSLRGGKAEAFF
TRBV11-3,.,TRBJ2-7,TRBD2,TGTGCCAGCAGCCTGAGCGGGACGGACTACGAGCAGTACTTC,CASSLSGTDYEQYF
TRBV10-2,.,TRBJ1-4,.,TGCGCCAGCGGTGTTGGAGGGTGGACAACTAATGAAAAACTGTTTTTT,CASGVGGWTTNEKLFF
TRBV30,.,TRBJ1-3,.,TGTGCCTGGGGGAGCTCTGGAAACACCATATATTTT,CAWGSSGNTIYF
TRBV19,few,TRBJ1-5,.,TGTGCCAGTAGTGCTACAGGGTCTCGCAATCAGCCCCAGCATTTT,CASSATGSRNQPQHF
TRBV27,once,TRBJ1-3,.,TGTGCCAGCAGTTTAGAATGGGGGCCAGGAAACACCATATATTTT,CASSLEWGPGNTIYF
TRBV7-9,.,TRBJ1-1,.,TGTGCCGGCCTAAGGGATGAGGGCACTGAAGCTTTCTTT,CAGLRDEGTEAFF
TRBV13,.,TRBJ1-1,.,TGTGCCAGCAGCTCTGGGAGGACTGAAGCTTTCTTT,CASSSGRTEAFF
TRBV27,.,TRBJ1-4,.,TGTGCCAGCAGGGAGGGTGAAAAACTGTTTTTT,CASREGEKLFF
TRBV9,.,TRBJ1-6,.,TGTGCCAGCAGCGTAGTTGGAGCAGATTATTATAATTCACCCCTCCACTTT,CASSVVGADYYNSPLHF
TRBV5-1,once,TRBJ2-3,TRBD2,TGCGCCAGCACCCAACTAGCGGGAGTTCCAGATACGCAGTATTTT,CASTQLAGVPDTQYF
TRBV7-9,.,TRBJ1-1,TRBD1,TGTGCCAGCAGCACACGGACAGGGGCGAACACTGAAGCTTTCTTT,CASSTRTGANTEAFF
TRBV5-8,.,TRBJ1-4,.,TGTGCCAGCAGCTCACAGGGTTGGATCACCGCGTTTTTT,CASSSQGWITAFF
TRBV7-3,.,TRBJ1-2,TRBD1,TGTGCCAGCAGCTTAAGCGGGATGGGGACAGGGGCCATCTACACCTTC,CASSLSGMGTGAIYTF
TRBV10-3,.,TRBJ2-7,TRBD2,TGTGCCATCAGCCGGGAGGGCCTGTCCTACGAGCAGTACTTC,CAISREGLSYEQYF
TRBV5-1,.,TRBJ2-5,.,TGCGCCAGCAGCTTGGAGGGGCTACAAGAGACCCAGTACTTC,CASSLEGLQETQYF
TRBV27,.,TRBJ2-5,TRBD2,TGTGCCAGCAGTTCCCCCGTCGGGGGGGGAGAGACCCAGTACTTC,CASSSPVGGGETQYF
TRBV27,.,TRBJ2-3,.,TGTGCCAGCAGTCCCCAGGGATTAGATACGCAGTATTTT,CASSPQGLDTQYF
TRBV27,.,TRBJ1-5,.,TGTGCCAGCAGTCCTCAACAGGGCCAGCCCCAGCATTTT,CASSPQQGQPQHF
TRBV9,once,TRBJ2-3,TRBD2,TGTGCCAGCAGCATTAGCGGGGGGGGGCCAGATACGCAGTATTTT,CASSISGGGPDTQYF
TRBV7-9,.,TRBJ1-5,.,TGTGCCAGCAGCTTAGGTGGAGGGCCCCAGCATTTT,CASSLGGGPQHF
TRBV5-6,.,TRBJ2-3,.,TGTGCCAGCAGCTTGGGGGCAATAGCGGCACCCACAGATACGCAGTATTTT,CASSLGAIAAPTDTQYF